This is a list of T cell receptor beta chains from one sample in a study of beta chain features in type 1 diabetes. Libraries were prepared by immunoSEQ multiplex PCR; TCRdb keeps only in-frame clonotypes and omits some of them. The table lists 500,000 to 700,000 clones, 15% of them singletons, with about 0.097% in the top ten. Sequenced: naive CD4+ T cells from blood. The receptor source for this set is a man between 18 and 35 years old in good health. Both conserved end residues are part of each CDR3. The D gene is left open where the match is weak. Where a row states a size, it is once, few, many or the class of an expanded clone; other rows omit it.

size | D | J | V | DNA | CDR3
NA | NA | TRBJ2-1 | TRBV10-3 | TGTGCCATCAGTGAGGGTACTAAGGGCTCCTACGGCAATGAGCAGTTCTTC | CAISEGTKGSYGNEQFF
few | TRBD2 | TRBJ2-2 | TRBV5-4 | TGTGCCAGCAGCTTGGTAGCGGGAGCGGGCACCGGGGAGCTGTTTTTT | CASSLVAGAGTGELFF
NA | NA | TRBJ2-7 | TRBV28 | TGTGCCAGCAGGTCCCAGGGTGACGAGCAGTACTTC | CASRSQGDEQYF
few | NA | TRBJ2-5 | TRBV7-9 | TGTGCCAGCAGCTTAGGATCGGCAGGGCGGGAGACCCAGTACTTC | CASSLGSAGRETQYF
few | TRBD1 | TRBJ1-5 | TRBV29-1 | TGCACTCAGGACAGGGGGCATTTGAATAGCAATCAGCCCCAGCATTTT | CTQDRGHLNSNQPQHF
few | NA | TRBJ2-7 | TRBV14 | TGTGCCAGCAGCCAGGGGGTTCCGCCCCAGTACTTC | CASSQGVPPQYF
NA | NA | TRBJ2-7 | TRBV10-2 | TGCGCCAGCACCGGACCCAGATCCTACGAGCAGTACTTC | CASTGPRSYEQYF
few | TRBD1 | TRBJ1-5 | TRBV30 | TGTGCCTGGAAAGGTCCCAGGGACAGTAGCAATCAGCCCCAGCATTTT | CAWKGPRDSSNQPQHF
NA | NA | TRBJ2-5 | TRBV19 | TGTGCCAGTAGTAGAAATCCGACCGGACCTTCGAAGACCCAGTACTTC | CASSRNPTGPSKTQYF
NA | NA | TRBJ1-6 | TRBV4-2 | TGTGCCAGCAGCCAAGACGTTTTGGGGGGGGACTTCTCACCCCTCCACTTT | CASSQDVLGGDFSPLHF
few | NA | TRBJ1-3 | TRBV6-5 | TGTGCCAGCAGCGCGGCCGGTACCATATATTTT | CASSAAGTIYF
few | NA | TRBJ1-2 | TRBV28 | TGTGCCAGCACGCGTAACTATGGCTACACCTTC | CASTRNYGYTF
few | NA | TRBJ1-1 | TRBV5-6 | TGTGCCAGCAGCTTGTTCATTAACACTGAAGCTTTCTTT | CASSLFINTEAFF
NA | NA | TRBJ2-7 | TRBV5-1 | TGCGCCAGTGGCAAGGGTGCAGGGTACGAGCAGTACTTC | CASGKGAGYEQYF
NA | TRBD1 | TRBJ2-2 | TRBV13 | TGTGCCAGCTCCGGACAGGGGGCTCCCACCGGGGAGCTGTTTTTT | CASSGQGAPTGELFF
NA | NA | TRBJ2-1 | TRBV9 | TGTGCCAGCAGCGTACGTCCCGGGGGCAATGAGCAGTTCTTC | CASSVRPGGNEQFF
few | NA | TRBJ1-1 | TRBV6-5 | TGTGCCAGCAGTTACTATAGTATCTTGAACACTGAAGCTTTCTTT | CASSYYSILNTEAFF
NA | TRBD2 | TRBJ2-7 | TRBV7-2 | TGTGCCAGCAGCTTAGCGCGGCTAGCGGGAGCCCAAGCCTACGAGCAGTACTTC | CASSLARLAGAQAYEQYF
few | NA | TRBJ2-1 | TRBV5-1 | TGCGCCAGCAGCCCCCTGACCGAGAATGAGCAGTTCTTC | CASSPLTENEQFF
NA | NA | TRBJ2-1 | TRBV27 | TGTGCCAGCAGAGCTTTGGGGGCGCCTCATAGCTCCTACAATGAGCAGTTCTTC | CASRALGAPHSSYNEQFF
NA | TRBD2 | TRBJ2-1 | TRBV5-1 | TGCGCCAGCAGACCCGCCGGGACTAGCGGGAATGAGCAGTTCTTC | CASRPAGTSGNEQFF
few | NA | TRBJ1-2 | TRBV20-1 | TGCAGTGCTAGATCGGAGGAATACACCTTC | CSARSEEYTF
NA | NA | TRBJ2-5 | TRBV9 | TGTGCCAGCAGCCCTAGTCTGGGGGGAGAGACCCAGTACTTC | CASSPSLGGETQYF
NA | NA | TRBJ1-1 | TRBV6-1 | TGTGCCAGCAGTGCCACCTTGGGCACTGAAGCTTTCTTT | CASSATLGTEAFF
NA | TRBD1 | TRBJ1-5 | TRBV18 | TGTGCCAGCTCACCGTCGTCAGGGGGCCAGCCCCAGCATTTT | CASSPSSGGQPQHF
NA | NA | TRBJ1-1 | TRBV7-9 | TGTGCCGGATCGTGGCAGTCCCTTACTGAAGCTTTCTTT | CAGSWQSLTEAFF
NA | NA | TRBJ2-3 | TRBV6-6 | TGTGCCAGCAGTCCCCGACCAGATACGCAGTATTTT | CASSPRPDTQYF
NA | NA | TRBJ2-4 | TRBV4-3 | TGCGCCAGCAGCCAAGATGGAAGGCCTAGGGAGGCCAAAAACATTCAGTACTTC | CASSQDGRPREAKNIQYF
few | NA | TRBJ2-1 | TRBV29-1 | TGCAGCGTTGTTCTGAACTCGAACAATGAGCAGTTCTTC | CSVVLNSNNEQFF
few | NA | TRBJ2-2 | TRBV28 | TGTGCCAGCAGTTCCTTCTTCTCCCGGAACACCGGGGAGCTGTTTTTT | CASSSFFSRNTGELFF
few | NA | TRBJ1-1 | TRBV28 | TGTGCCAGCAGTTACGGACGGGGGAACACTGAAGCTTTCTTT | CASSYGRGNTEAFF
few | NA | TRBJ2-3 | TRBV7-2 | TGTGCCAGCAGCCGCCGGAAGGCGGGGTTGGCAGATACGCAGTATTTT | CASSRRKAGLADTQYF
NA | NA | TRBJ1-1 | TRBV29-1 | TGCAGCGTTGAAGCCAGGGGAAAAGCTTTCTTT | CSVEARGKAFF
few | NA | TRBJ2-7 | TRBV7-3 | TGTGCCAGCAGCCCCAATTCACTCGAGCAGTACTTC | CASSPNSLEQYF
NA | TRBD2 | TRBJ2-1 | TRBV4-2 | TGTGCCAGCAGCCAAGATCCGAATAGCGGGAGGCCGCTCAATGAGCAGTTCTTC | CASSQDPNSGRPLNEQFF